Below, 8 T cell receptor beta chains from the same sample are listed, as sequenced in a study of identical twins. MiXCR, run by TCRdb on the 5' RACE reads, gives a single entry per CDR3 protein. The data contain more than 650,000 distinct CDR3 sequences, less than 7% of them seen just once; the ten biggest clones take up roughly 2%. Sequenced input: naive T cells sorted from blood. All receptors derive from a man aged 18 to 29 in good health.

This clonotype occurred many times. The CDR3 DNA sequence: TGTGCCAGCATCTCCGAGGGAGAGACCCAGTACTTC. As protein: CASISEGETQYF. The rearrangement links TRBV7-9 to TRBJ2-5; a possible D gene is TRBD2 (5 bases). Trimming pared 7 bases from V and 4 bases from J, leaving 10 bases between. Per the germline V gene, CDR1 is SEHNR and CDR2 is FQNEAQ (reference sequence). This CDR3 comprises 12 residues.

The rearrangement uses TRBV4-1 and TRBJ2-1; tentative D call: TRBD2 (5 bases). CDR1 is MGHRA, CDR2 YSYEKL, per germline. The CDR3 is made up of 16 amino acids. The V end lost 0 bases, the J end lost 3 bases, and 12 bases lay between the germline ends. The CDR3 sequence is CASSQEEGGYYNEQFF. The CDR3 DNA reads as TGCGCCAGCAGCCAAGAAGAGGGTGGTTACTACAATGAGCAGTTCTTC.

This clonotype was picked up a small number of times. CDR3 sequence reads: CASSYSMGWTGTYQFF. CDR3 sequence (DNA): TGTGCCAGCAGTTACTCGATGGGTTGGACAGGGACGTACCAGTTCTTC. The rearrangement joins TRBV6-2 or TRBV6-3 to TRBJ2-1; 8 nucleotides align to TRBD1. There are 16 residues in the CDR3. Germline V gene lookup returns CDR1 MNHEY and CDR2 SVGEGT. After removal of 0 bases from V and 13 bases from J, the junction contained 14 bases not matched to a gene.

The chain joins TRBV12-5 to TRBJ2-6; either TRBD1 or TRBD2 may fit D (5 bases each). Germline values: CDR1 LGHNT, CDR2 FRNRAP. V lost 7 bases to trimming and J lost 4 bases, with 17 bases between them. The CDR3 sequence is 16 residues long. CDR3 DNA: TGTGCTAGTGCTCCGGGAAGGGGTTCCGGGGCCAACGTCCTGACTTTC. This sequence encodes CASAPGRGSGANVLTF.

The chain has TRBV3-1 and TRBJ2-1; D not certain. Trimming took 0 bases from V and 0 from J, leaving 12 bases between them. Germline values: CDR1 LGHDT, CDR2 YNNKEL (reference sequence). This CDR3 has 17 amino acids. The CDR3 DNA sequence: TGTGCCAGCAGCCAAGATGGATGGGTTAGCTCCTACAATGAGCAGTTCTTC. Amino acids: CASSQDGWVSSYNEQFF.

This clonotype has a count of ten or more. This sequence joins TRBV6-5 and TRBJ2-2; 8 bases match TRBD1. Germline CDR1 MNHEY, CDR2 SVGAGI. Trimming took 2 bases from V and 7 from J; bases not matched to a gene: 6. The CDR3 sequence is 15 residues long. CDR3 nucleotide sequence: TGTGCCAGCAGTTACCCCAGGGGGCGAAACGGGGAGCTGTTTTTT. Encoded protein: CASSYPRGRNGELFF.

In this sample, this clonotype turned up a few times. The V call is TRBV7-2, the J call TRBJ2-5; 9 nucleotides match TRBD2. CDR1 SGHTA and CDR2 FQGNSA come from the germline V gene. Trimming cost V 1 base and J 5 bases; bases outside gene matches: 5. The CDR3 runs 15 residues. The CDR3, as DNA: TGTGCCAGCAGCTTAGTAGGGACTAGCATGGAGACCCAGTACTTC. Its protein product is CASSLVGTSMETQYF.

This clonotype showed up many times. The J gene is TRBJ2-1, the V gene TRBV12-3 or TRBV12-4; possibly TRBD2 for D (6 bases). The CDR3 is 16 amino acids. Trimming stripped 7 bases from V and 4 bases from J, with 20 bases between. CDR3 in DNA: TGTGCCAGCACCCCGGAGCGGGCCGTGGGGTACAATGAGCAGTTCTTC. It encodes CASTPERAVGYNEQFF.